These 26 T cell receptor beta chains share one sample of origin, sequenced in a study of blood T cells in healthy people across ages. Sample-barcoded 5' priming and a J-beta primer mix drove a second PCR of roughly 7 to 11 cycles. TCRdb re-derived calls from the 5' RACE reads in MiXCR, one entry per CDR3 protein. The top ten clones hold more than 3% of a sample with some 760,000 distinct CDR3 sequences, 20% to 25% of them seen once. These sequences were also reported in another study, on T cells of mothers and their children.

Specimen: blood. Receptors originate from a boy aged 10-17 years in good health.

This clonotype was observed a handful of times. V gene TRBV6-4 combines with J gene TRBJ2-1; no reliable D call. Germline V gives CDR1 MRHNA, CDR2 SNTAGT. CDR3 length: 13 residues. Between the trimmed V and J ends, which lost 0 bases and 8 bases, there was a span of 8 bases. CDR3 in amino acids: CASSDSTHDEQFF. Written as DNA, the CDR3 is TGTGCCAGCAGTGACTCGACTCACGATGAGCAGTTCTTC.

V is TRBV20-1 and J is TRBJ2-6; no clear D gene. The CDR3 totals 17 residues. Germline V gives CDR1 DFQATT, CDR2 SNEGSKA (reference sequence). V was pared by 6 bases and J by 3 bases, with 21 bases between. DNA of the CDR3: TGCAGTGCAAGCCCCGGAAAAGGGTCTGTTGGGGCCAACGTCCTGACTTTC. Its protein is CSASPGKGSVGANVLTF.

The chain is built from TRBV15 and TRBJ2-3; weak D call: TRBD2 (6 bases). Germline V lookup: CDR1 LNHNV, CDR2 YYDKDF (reference sequence). This CDR3 comprises 15 residues. V lost 0 bases to trimming and J lost 4 bases, with 11 bases between them. In nucleotides, the CDR3 is TGTGCCACCAGCAGAGATGGTCTAGCGCCAGATACGCAGTATTTT. It codes for CATSRDGLAPDTQYF.

In its sample, this clonotype was seen a few times. The chain uses TRBV12-5 and TRBJ2-1, with D maybe TRBD2 (6 bases). Per germline, CDR1 LGHNT and CDR2 FRNRAP. The length of the CDR3 is 14 residues. Trimming took off 7 bases at V and 4 bases at J, with 14 bases between the two ends. The CDR3 region is CASASSGVYNEQFF. CDR3 DNA sequence: TGTGCTAGTGCCAGTAGCGGAGTTTACAATGAGCAGTTCTTC. Variable domain in full (rest from reference TRBV12-5 and TRBJ2-1): DARVTQTPRHKVTEMGQEVTMRCQPILGHNTVFWYRQTMMQGLELLAYFRNRAPLDDSGMPKDRFSAEMPDATLATLKIQPSEPRDSAVYFCASASSGVYNEQFFGPGTRLTVL.

This clonotype was seen a handful of times. The chain has TRBV28 and TRBJ2-1; D is ambiguous. The DNA end is more similar to TRBJ2-5, so the J call may be wrong. Germline lookup yields CDR1 MDHEN and CDR2 SYDVKM. The CDR3 has 15 residues. For the CDR3, the DNA is TGTGCCAGCAGTTTATCGCCCCCTCGCAGGGAGACCCAGTACTTC. Translating it yields CASSLSPPRRETQYF.

There are a few counts of this clonotype. The chain has TRBV7-9 and TRBJ1-4, with TRBD1 as a possible D gene (5 bases). Germline V lookup: CDR1 SEHNR, CDR2 FQNEAQ (reference sequence). Trimming took 4 bases from V and 8 from J, leaving 17 bases between them. This CDR3 is built from 15 residues. For the CDR3, the DNA is TGTGCCAGCAGCTCCCTCCAGGGACGCCGAGAAAAACTGTTTTTT. This codes for CASSSLQGRREKLFF.

The chain links TRBV6-2 or TRBV6-3 to TRBJ1-5; D not certain. The germline CDR1 and CDR2 sequences are MNHEY and SVGEGT. V lost 0 bases and J lost 0, with 9 bases in between. This CDR3 is 16 amino acids long. CDR3 protein: CASSYSGAYSNQPQHF. The DNA for the CDR3 is TGTGCCAGCAGTTACTCGGGCGCATATAGCAATCAGCCCCAGCATTTT.

The rearrangement links TRBV20-1 to TRBJ2-1; D uncertain. Trimming removed 8 bases at V and 2 bases at J, with 10 bases between. CDR1 DFQATT and CDR2 SNEGSKA come from the germline V gene (reference sequence). The CDR3 length is 12 residues. CDR3 nucleotides: TGCAGTCCCGGCGAGACCTACAATGAGCAGTTCTTC. Translation: CSPGETYNEQFF.

The V gene is TRBV10-3, the J gene TRBJ1-1; possible D gene TRBD1, 5 bases. This CDR3 is 14 amino acids long. V lost 2 bases and J lost 1, with 8 bases in between. From germline, CDR1 is ENHRY and CDR2 SYGVKD. CDR3 nucleotides: TGTGCCATCAGTGAGCAGGGCGCGAACACTGAAGCTTTCTTT. Protein product: CAISEQGANTEAFF.

In its sample, this clonotype was seen a few times. V is TRBV19 and J is TRBJ1-1, with TRBD1 as a possible D gene (6 bases). Germline V gene sequence: CDR1 LNHDA, CDR2 SQIVND (reference sequence). Trimming pared 6 bases from V and 12 bases from J, leaving 23 bases between. This CDR3 has 14 residues. CDR3 bases: TGTGCCAGTAGGAAATCCGGGACACCCGACTTCACTTTCTTT. Its protein product is CASRKSGTPDFTFF.

The V gene is TRBV12-3 or TRBV12-4, the J gene TRBJ1-1, with D unresolved. The CDR3 extends over 15 amino acids. V shed 5 bases and J shed 0 bases, with 13 bases lying between them. This CDR3 is CASSPQAAMNTEAFF. Here the CDR3 DNA reads TGTGCCAGCAGTCCTCAGGCGGCCATGAACACTGAAGCTTTCTTT.

This chain joins TRBV14 and TRBJ2-1, with D possibly matching TRBD1 (5 bases). The CDR3 length is 15 residues. Germline lookup yields CDR1 SGHDN and CDR2 FVKESK. Trimming cost V 3 bases and J 5 bases, with 14 bases left between them. The CDR3 spells CASSHLLGRDNEQFF. CDR3 sequence (DNA): TGTGCCAGCAGCCATCTCTTGGGCAGGGACAATGAGCAGTTCTTC.

The chain carries TRBV12-3 or TRBV12-4 and TRBJ2-1; 11 bases are a match to TRBD2. The CDR3 spans 16 residues. Trimming removed 5 bases from V and 3 bases from J; junction bases left unmatched: 6. CDR3 in amino acids: CASSRTGTSGYNEQFF. The CDR3 coding sequence is TGTGCCAGCAGTCGAACCGGGACTAGCGGCTACAATGAGCAGTTCTTC.

This rearrangement joins TRBV2 to TRBJ1-2; 7 nucleotides align to TRBD1. Germline loops: CDR1 SNHLY, CDR2 FYNNEI. Trimming removed 6 bases from V and 0 bases from J; junction bases left unmatched: 16. The CDR3 covers 18 residues. This chain's CDR3 is CASSARVLNRGANYGYTF. The CDR3 coding sequence is TGTGCCAGCAGCGCTAGGGTCCTCAACAGGGGAGCTAACTATGGCTACACCTTC.

This clonotype has a handful of counts. The V call is TRBV9, the J call TRBJ1-2; 7 positions agree with TRBD1. J lost 8 bases, V lost 0 bases, and 4 bases had no gene match. Germline lookup yields CDR1 SGDLS and CDR2 YYNGEE. This CDR3 comprises 13 residues. CDR3 sequence: CASSVEGADGYTF. As DNA, the CDR3 is TGTGCCAGCAGCGTAGAGGGGGCGGACGGCTACACCTTC.

The chain uses TRBV28 and TRBJ2-6; D is ambiguous. V lost 6 bases and J 0 bases, leaving 15 bases between the germline ends. CDR1 is MDHEN, CDR2 SYDVKM, per germline. This CDR3 comprises 17 residues. Here the CDR3 reads CASSQPGLSSGANVLTF. CDR3 bases: TGTGCCAGCAGCCAACCGGGTCTAAGCTCTGGGGCCAACGTCCTGACTTTC.

As concerns this clonotype: No conserved phenylalanine or tryptophan ends this CDR3, so it is likely a read error. The chain links TRBV27 to TRBJ2-5; the match to TRBD2 covers 7 bases. The J call is in doubt because the DNA end fits TRBJ2-7 better. Germline V gives CDR1 MNHEY, CDR2 SMNVEV (reference sequence). CDR3 length: 15 amino acids. CDR3 nucleotides: TGTGCCAGCAGAATAGGCGGGAGAGGATGGTACGAGCAGTACCTC. Protein sequence: CASRIGGRGWYEQYL.

This clonotype has a count of ten or more. The V call is TRBV4-2, the J call TRBJ2-1; D unclear. V was clipped by 0 bases and J by 2 bases, with 8 bases between them. Germline CDR1 is LGHNA and CDR2 is YNFKEQ. The CDR3 totals 15 residues. The DNA for the CDR3 is TGTGCCAGCAGCCAAGATGACAAAACCTACAATGAGCAGTTCTTC. It is translated as CASSQDDKTYNEQFF.

This clonotype appeared a single time. The chain combines TRBV6-6 with TRBJ2-1, with 13 bases identical to TRBD2. The germline gives CDR1 MNHNY, CDR2 SVGAGI (reference sequence). V shed 2 bases and J 7 bases; nucleotides not matched to a gene: 8. This CDR3 is 17 amino acids long. This CDR3 reads CASSYPGRTSGRNEQFF. The CDR3 DNA reads as TGTGCCAGCAGTTACCCGGGGCGGACTAGCGGGAGAAATGAGCAGTTCTTC.

This chain connects TRBV7-2 to TRBJ1-2; D may be TRBD1 (5 bases). The germline V gene has CDR1 SGHTA and CDR2 FQGNSA. Trimming removed 1 base at V and 7 bases at J, with 19 bases between. This CDR3 is 16 amino acids long. This CDR3 reads CASSLEGRPGRGGYTF. The CDR3 bases are TGTGCCAGCAGCTTAGAGGGCAGGCCAGGGAGGGGTGGCTACACCTTC.

This clonotype showed up many times. The chain joins TRBV28 to TRBJ2-1; 7 bases match TRBD1. The V and J ends lost 2 bases and 3 bases, in that order; junction bases with no gene match: 10. Looked up from germline, CDR1 is MDHEN and CDR2 is SYDVKM. The CDR3 covers 17 residues. The CDR3 here is CASSLIPVTGFYNEQFF. DNA for the CDR3: TGTGCCAGCAGTTTAATCCCCGTGACAGGGTTCTACAATGAGCAGTTCTTC.

The V and J genes are TRBV12-3 or TRBV12-4 and TRBJ1-2; 9 positions match TRBD1. CDR3 length: 15 residues. V shed 3 bases and J 3 bases; nucleotides not matched to a gene: 5. CDR3 region: CASSFHRGRDYGYTF. CDR3 bases: TGTGCCAGCAGTTTCCACAGGGGGCGCGACTATGGCTACACCTTC.

This clonotype was counted a few times. CDR3: CASSLSGRSQETQYF. CDR3 in DNA: TGTGCCAGCAGTTTGAGCGGGAGGTCCCAAGAGACCCAGTACTTC. This rearrangement joins TRBV28 to TRBJ2-5; TRBD2 matches 9 bases. With 3 bases clipped from V and 1 base from J, the junction kept 3 bases outside the gene matches. This CDR3 spans 15 amino acids. CDR1 and CDR2 (germline): MDHEN, SYDVKM.

This clonotype has only one observation. This chain uses TRBV5-1 with TRBJ2-1, with a possible D match to TRBD1 (6 bases). V lost 3 bases, J lost 10 bases, and 17 bases lay in between. The CDR3 has 14 residues. Germline assignment: CDR1 SGHRS and CDR2 YFSETQ. The CDR3 DNA follows: TGCGCCAGCAGCTGGGACGTGGCCCAGGGGGAGCAGTTCTTC. It yields the protein CASSWDVAQGEQFF.

This chain links TRBV29-1 with TRBJ1-1; 10 bases are shared with TRBD1. The germline CDR1 and CDR2 sequences are SQVTM and ANQGSEA. V was pared by 4 bases and J by 5 bases, with 16 bases of the junction left unmatched. This CDR3 comprises 17 residues. The CDR3 spells CSVVGRPGQGRWTEAFF. The DNA of the CDR3 is TGCAGCGTTGTGGGCCGCCCGGGACAGGGGCGGTGGACTGAAGCTTTCTTT.

The chain carries TRBV20-1 and TRBJ2-5; D could derive from TRBD1 or TRBD2 (5 bases each). Between the trimmed V and J ends, which lost 3 bases and 2 bases, there was a span of 13 bases. The CDR3 sequence is 14 residues long. Germline V gene sequence: CDR1 DFQATT, CDR2 SNEGSKA (reference sequence). The CDR3, as DNA: TGCAGTGCTAGTCTTCCGGGACCACAAGAGACCCAGTACTTC. Its protein is CSASLPGPQETQYF.